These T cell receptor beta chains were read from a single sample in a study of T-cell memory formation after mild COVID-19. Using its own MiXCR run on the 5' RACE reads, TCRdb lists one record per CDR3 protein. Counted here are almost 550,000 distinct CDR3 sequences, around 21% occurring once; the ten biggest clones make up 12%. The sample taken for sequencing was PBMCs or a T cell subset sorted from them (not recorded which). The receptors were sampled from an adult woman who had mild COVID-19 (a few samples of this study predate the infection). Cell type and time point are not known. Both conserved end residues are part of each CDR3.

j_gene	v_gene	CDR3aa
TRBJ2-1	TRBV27	CASRGAGGVDEQFF
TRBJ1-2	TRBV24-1	CATSDFQGYGYTF
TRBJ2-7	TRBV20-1	CSARTFSTSANYEQYF
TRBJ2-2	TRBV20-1	CSARPPLQGGAGELFF
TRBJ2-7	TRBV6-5	CASRTPPSEQYF
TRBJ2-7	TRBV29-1	CSVGQGLNEQYF
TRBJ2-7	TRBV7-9	CASSPVGGYEQYF
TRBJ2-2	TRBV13	CASSFSGQGVTGELFF
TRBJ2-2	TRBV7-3	CASSLWATGELFF
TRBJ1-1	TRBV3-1	CASSAIMNTEAFF
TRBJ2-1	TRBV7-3	CASSLTGNEQFF
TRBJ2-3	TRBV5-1	CASGPQGLPKTDTQYF
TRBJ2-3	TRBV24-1	CATSDFSGGEGWADTQYF
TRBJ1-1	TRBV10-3	CAIGGRLEGEAFF
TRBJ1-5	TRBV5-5	CASSAVQGAGQPQHF
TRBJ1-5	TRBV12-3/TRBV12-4	CASRHNRDRGKGNNQPQHF
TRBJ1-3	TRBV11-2	CASSLFPRGPKGNTIYF
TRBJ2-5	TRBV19	CASSIPGAGGETQYF
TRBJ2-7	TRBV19	CASSTAGGPDEQYF
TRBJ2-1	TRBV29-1	CSVSDRRFSYNEQFF
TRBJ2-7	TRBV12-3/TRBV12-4	CASSRRGQLYEQYF
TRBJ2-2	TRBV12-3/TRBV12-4	CASSLTPGSNTGELFF
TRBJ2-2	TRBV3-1	CASSDLAGGTGELFF
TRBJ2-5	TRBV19	CASSMEPGLADGETQYF
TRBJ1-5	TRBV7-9	CAIQGAPNQPQHF
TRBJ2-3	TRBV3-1	CASSQVIDTQYF
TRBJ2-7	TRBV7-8	CASSLGGGTAYEQYF
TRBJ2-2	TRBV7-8	CASSRGGVGTGELFF
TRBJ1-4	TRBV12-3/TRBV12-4	CASSYRGTGDQKLFF
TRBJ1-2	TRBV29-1	CSVVADYGYTF
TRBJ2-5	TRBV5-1	CASSLGESQYF
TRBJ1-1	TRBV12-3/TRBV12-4	CASSLLGFLTEAFF
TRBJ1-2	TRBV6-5	CASSRQGGFRGYTF
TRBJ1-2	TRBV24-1	CATSTGSRSYTF
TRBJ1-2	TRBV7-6	CASSLRQGNGYTF
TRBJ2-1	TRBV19	CATRDFGTGANEQFF
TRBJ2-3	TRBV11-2	CASSLGGGGADTQYF
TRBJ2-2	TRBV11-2	CASSIASGELFF
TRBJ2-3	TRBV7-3	CASSSTPPGTSGSADTQYF
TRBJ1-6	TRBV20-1	CSARDGAVPNSPLHF
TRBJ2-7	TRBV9	CASSVWGDSYEQYF
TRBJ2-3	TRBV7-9	CASGPGLSSTDTQYF
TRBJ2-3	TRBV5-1	CASRDSTSGIGTDTQYF
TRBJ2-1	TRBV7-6	CASSLDRGGDYNEQFF
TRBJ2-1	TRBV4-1	CASSQEALPSSYNEQFF
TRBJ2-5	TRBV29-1	CSVGGAAGAGETQYF
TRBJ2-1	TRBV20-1	CSARLAKGVNEQFF
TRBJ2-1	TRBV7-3	CASSTDGRLFGDDEQFF
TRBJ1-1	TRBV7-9	CASSSMQGGNTEAFF
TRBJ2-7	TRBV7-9	CASSLGGQGGSYEQYF
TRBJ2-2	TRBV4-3	CASSQGRGEELFF
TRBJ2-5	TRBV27	CASSTGLSIQETQYF
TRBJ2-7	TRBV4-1	CASSQDLGQPYYEQYF